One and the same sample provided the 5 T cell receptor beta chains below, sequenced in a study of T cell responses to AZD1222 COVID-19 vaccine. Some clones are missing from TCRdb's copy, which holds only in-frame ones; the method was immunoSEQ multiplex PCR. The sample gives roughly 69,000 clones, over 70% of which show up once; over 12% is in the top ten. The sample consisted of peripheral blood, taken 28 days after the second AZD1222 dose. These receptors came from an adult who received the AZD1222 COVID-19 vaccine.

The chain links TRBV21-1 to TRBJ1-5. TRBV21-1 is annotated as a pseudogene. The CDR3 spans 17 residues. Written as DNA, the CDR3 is TGTGCCAGCAACCCACCAAGGGAGGGCTATAGCAATCAGCCCCAGCATTTT. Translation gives CASNPPREGYSNQPQHF.

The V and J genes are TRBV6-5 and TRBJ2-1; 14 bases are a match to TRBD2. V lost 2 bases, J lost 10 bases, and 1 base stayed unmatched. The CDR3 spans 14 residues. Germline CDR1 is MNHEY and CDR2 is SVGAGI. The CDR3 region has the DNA TGTGCCAGCAGTTACGGGACTAGCGGGGGCGAGCAGTTCTTC. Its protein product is CASSYGTSGGEQFF.

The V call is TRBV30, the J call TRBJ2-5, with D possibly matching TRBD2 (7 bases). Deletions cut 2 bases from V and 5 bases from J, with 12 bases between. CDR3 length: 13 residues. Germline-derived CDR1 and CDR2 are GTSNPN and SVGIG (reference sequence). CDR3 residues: CAWSRGGAETQYF. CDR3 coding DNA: TGTGCCTGGAGTCGTGGGGGGGCGGAGACCCAGTACTTC. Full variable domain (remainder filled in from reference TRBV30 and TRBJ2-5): SQTIHQWPATLVQPVGSPLSLECTVEGTSNPNLYWYRQAAGRGLQLLFYSVGIGQISSEVPQNLSASRPQDRQFILSSKKLLLSDSGFYLCAWSRGGAETQYFGPGTRLLVL.

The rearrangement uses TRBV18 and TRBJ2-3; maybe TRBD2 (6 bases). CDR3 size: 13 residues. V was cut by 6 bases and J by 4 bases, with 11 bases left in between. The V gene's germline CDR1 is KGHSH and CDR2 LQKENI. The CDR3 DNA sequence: TGTGCCAGCTCCCCGCCGGGGGCAGATACGCAGTATTTT. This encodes CASSPPGADTQYF.

The CDR3 coding sequence is TGTGCCAGCAGTAGAACCGGGCCTAACTATGGCTACACCTTC. It codes for CASSRTGPNYGYTF. The chain joins TRBV6-5 to TRBJ1-2, with D unresolved. V lost 5 bases, J lost 0 bases, and 10 bases lay in between. The CDR3 loop spans 14 amino acids. CDR1 and CDR2 (germline): MNHEY, SVGAGI.